Listed below are T cell receptor beta chains from one sample, sequenced in a study of T cell responses to AZD1222 COVID-19 vaccine. The method was immunoSEQ multiplex PCR; TCRdb's version includes in-frame clones alone and lacks a portion of them. The top ten hold 2.2% of the sample, which has some 150,000 clones, about nine tenths seen once. Sequencing was performed on peripheral blood, taken on day 0 of AZD1222 vaccination. The origin of the receptors is an adult in good health. Each CDR3 is given without its conserved first and last residue.

TRBV30 | AWRRDSYGYT
TRBV5-1 | ASSLDLAPSYNEQF
TRBV19 | ASSFTSGTYEQY
TRBV7-2 | ASSWNPGTREQF
TRBV28 | ASSLWSPGGNGYT
TRBV5-5 | ASSSVGQGGTEAF
TRBV27 | ASSEQGRTGYT
TRBV6-2/TRBV6-3 | ASSLTGVLAMNTEAF
TRBV12-3/TRBV12-4 | ASSHAGNYGYT
TRBV9 | ASSVGSRQGAPGYT
TRBV6-2/TRBV6-3 | ASSRPGSSSYEQY
TRBV6-5 | ASSSPNGGTQY
TRBV10-3 | AIRRGETATNEKLF
TRBV6-4 | ASSDGRDYNEQF
TRBV30 | AWSIGYGVGAF
TRBV27 | ASSSRQGVVHNEQF
TRBV7-9 | ASLGPNEQF
TRBV6-2/TRBV6-3 | ASSDPMTAPEPGDTEAF
TRBV7-2 | ASSYKPDRGSYT
TRBV28 | ASSPYSRSGYT
TRBV15 | ATSRDNAYTEAF
TRBV24-1 | ATGPKRERSGELF
TRBV25-1 | ASKGSGNTIY
TRBV6-6 | ASSYLGTGQNTEAF
TRBV25-1 | ASSSSQGTPYGYT
TRBV2 | ASSEAQQGFTQPQH
TRBV5-1 | ASSLDSGSTDEQY
TRBV5-5 | ASSLMGGRAANEQY
TRBV4-1 | ASIPNTGELF
TRBV3-1/TRBV3-2 | ASSLTVTLNTEAF
TRBV12-3/TRBV12-4 | ASSLGGSSPLH
TRBV6-5 | ASRMDSNQPQH
TRBV5-1 | ASRQGASDEQF
TRBV4-3 | ASSQVPLEGGKGYT
TRBV6-4 | ASSDGDNQPQH
TRBV20-1 | SASRDSGNTIY
TRBV11-2 | ASTALAGGYEQF
TRBV6-5 | ASSYLGPRREKLF
TRBV3-1/TRBV3-2 | ASSQVGLPNNEQF